What follows describes a single T cell receptor (beta chain). These data come from a study of early T cells in non-severe SARS-CoV-2 infection. Individual cDNA molecules were tagged with unique molecular identifiers. TCRdb redid the calling of the 5' RACE reads with MiXCR, one entry per CDR3 protein. The sample consists of roughly 28,000 distinct CDR3 sequences, more than 4.5% of them appearing once. Germline CDR1 SGHNT, CDR2 YENEEA. Trimming left V 5 bases short and J 1 base short, with 8 bases between. The CDR3 covers 13 residues. The sequence derives from an adult who was a healthcare worker with PCR-confirmed SARS-CoV-2 infection or an uninfected control (not recorded which). Material for sequencing was whole blood. The chain couples TRBV11-3 to TRBJ1-1; no definite D call. The CDR3 DNA sequence: TGTGCCAGCAGCCCCCACCCGAACACTGAAGCTTTCTTT. Translation gives CASSPHPNTEAFF.